The entry below describes one T cell receptor (beta chain). Its matching antigen is unknown. The sample comes from a study of cytomegalovirus exposure and HLA in healthy donors. CDR1 LNHDA and CDR2 SQIVND come from the germline V gene (reference sequence). The length of the CDR3 is 14 residues. Trimming pared 4 bases from V and 5 bases from J, leaving 11 bases between. Study observations and caveats: Most of the TCR beta V segments (in an earlier analysis) were productive either about 87% or about 30% of the time. Later analysis reportedly placed an Asian-associated ancestry cluster below the approximately 730-donor mean in N-insertions.

With 60 Vbeta and 13 Jbeta primers, the PCR was carried out. The method was immunoSEQ multiplex PCR; TCRdb's version includes in-frame clones alone and lacks a portion of them. Seen here are approximately 180,000 clones, roughly 80% observed once, and the top ten hold around 1.7%. This chain links TRBV19 with TRBJ2-2; a possible D gene is TRBD2 (6 bases). The sequence was obtained from a woman aged 18-30 years in good health and CMV-seronegative. Sequencing was done on a sample of PBMCs. The CDR3 region has the DNA TGTGCCAGTAGTACGCGGGACCTTACCGGGGAGCTGTTTTTT. It yields the protein CASSTRDLTGELFF.